Sequencing of this TCR beta chain was carried out in a study of identical twins. With template switching, a universal primer site was added, and the cDNA carried unique molecular identifiers. One entry per CDR3 protein, called by TCRdb with MiXCR from the 5' RACE reads. Among about 690,000 distinct CDR3 sequences listed, around 5.7% were seen once. Material: naive T cells sorted from blood. This sequence originates from a man aged 18 to 29 in good health.

This CDR3 reads CASSSRGNTGELFF. The CDR3 bases are TGTGCCAGCAGCAGCAGGGGGAACACCGGGGAGCTGTTTTTT. This rearrangement joins TRBV7-7 to TRBJ2-2, with D maybe TRBD1 (6 bases). V shed 5 bases and J shed 1 base, with 8 bases lying between them. Germline loops: CDR1 SSHAT, CDR2 FNYEAQ (reference sequence). There are 14 residues in the CDR3.